This TCR beta chain emerged from a study of T-cell reconstitution after alpha-beta-depleted transplantation in children. Study-wide results and caveats: Counts and diversity of T cells one year after transplant came mostly from newly produced T cells. Alpha-beta T cells about two months after transplant reportedly derived from several hundred expanded graft clones. The origin of high day-60 TCRbeta diversity in some patients lay in surviving recipient T cells and thymic progenitors.

This clonotype was counted between two and nine times. The antigen is unknown. The CDR3 totals 14 residues. Trimming shortened V by 1 base and J by 4 bases, and 10 bases separated the two germline ends. The authors prepared the TCRbeta library with unique molecular identifiers. TCRdb used MiXCR to reprocess the PCR reads, holding one entry per CDR3 protein. The table has around 600,000 distinct CDR3 sequences, roughly 23% seen once; the top ten hold around 14%. Sequencing used PBMCs, mostly from graft donor cells, obtained 360 days after TCRalphabeta/CD19-depleted stem cell transplant. The J gene is TRBJ1-2, the V gene TRBV12-3 or TRBV12-4; weak D call: TRBD1 (5 bases). The receptor was isolated from a boy younger than two who had a stem cell transplant for acute myeloid leukemia, so the T cells may come from the graft donor. The CDR3 bases are TGTGCCAGCAGTTTAGGGGGCGCGGGCTATGGCTACACCTTC. Amino acids: CASSLGGAGYGYTF.